This T cell receptor (beta chain) was identified in a study of cytotoxic CD8 clonotypes in ibrutinib-treated CLL. Study summary: A mean of around 270,000 productive templates and 94,082 productive rearrangements was obtained per sample.

The study's findings and limits: While tracking circulating CD8+ T-cell counts, baseline clonality exceeded that of age-matched healthy donors.

Comment on this clone: As yet, its antigen is unknown.

Some clones are missing from TCRdb's copy, which holds only in-frame ones; the method was immunoSEQ multiplex PCR. The repertoire has 150,000 to 200,000 clones, approximately 91% of them found once; the top ten carry roughly 3%. Germline values: CDR1 WSHSY, CDR2 SAAADI. The V gene lost 4 bases and the J gene lost 0 bases, with 9 bases spanning the gap. There are 14 residues in the CDR3. Sequenced material: PBMCs, taken at disease progression, from a patient treated with ibrutinib. J is TRBJ1-2 and V is TRBV10-2; a weak D match, TRBD1 (5 bases). The TCR was taken from a human donor with chronic lymphocytic leukemia. CDR3 coding DNA: TGCGCCAGCAGTGGGGGGAGTACTAACTATGGCTACACCTTC. It codes for CASSGGSTNYGYTF.